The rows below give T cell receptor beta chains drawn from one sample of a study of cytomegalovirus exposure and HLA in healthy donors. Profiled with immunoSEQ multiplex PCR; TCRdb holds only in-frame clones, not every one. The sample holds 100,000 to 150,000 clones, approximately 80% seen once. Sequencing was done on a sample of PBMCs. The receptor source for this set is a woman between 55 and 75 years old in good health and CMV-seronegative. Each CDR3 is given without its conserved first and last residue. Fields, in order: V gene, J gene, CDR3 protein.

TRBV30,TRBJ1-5,AWTPRGNQPQH
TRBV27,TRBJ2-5,ASSSPRWEGVETQY
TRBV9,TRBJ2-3,ASSVDRFSTDTQY
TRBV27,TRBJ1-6,ASSSYRDRAQPLH
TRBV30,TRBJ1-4,AWSVLSTGEKLF
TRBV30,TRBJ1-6,AWSLLGGDRDGSPLH
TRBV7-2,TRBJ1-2,ASSRWTGNGYT
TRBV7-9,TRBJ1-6,ASSDDMGGRRNSPLH
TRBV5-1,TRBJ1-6,ASSQGTGDNSPLH
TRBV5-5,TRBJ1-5,ASSSRQDNQPQH
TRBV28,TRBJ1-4,ASSSAGEKLF
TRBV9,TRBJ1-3,ASSVGTAGNTIY
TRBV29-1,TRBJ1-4,SVGGQGGGEKLF
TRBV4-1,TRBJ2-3,ASSHQLAGGPQDTQY
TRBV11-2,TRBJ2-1,ASSFTSLAGPEQF
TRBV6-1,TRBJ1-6,ASRGQTIDNSPLH
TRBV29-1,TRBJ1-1,SVDKAVRGTEAF
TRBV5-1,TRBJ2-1,ASSYSLNNEQF
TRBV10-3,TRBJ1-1,AISEGRGRAF
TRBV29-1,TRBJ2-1,SVGARRSYNEQF
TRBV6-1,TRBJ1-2,ASTRGQGDYGYT
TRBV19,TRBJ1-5,ASSIDRDRELWNQPQH
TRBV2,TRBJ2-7,ASSEAREQY
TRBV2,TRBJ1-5,ASSPPGGQGVNQPQH
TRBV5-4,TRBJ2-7,ASSFKASGSYEQY